This T cell receptor beta chain was sequenced during a study of blood T cells in healthy people across ages. This clonotype was detected a few times. Next came a second PCR, run for about 6 to 12 cycles, which used a sample-barcoded 5' primer along with a J-beta primer mix. A single record per CDR3 protein comes from TCRdb applying MiXCR to the 5' RACE reads. The table shows about 800,000 distinct CDR3 sequences, with 20% to 25% occurring only once. Germline-derived CDR1 and CDR2 are SGHRS and YFSETQ. The V and J ends lost 1 base and 0 bases respectively, with 8 bases between them. The CDR3 spans 16 residues. This same sample was also part of a study on T cells of mothers and their children. That report notes: Researchers report slightly higher, though non-significant, overlap in related mother-child pairs than in unrelated pairs.

The chain employs TRBV5-1 and TRBJ2-6; D is uncertain. The receptor was isolated from a boy aged 5 to 17 in good health. Sequenced sample: blood. CDR3 coding DNA: TGCGCCAGCAGCTTGTCCGTAGTCTCTGGGGCCAACGTCCTGACTTTC. Translating it yields CASSLSVVSGANVLTF.